This T cell receptor (beta chain) was sequenced for a study of cytomegalovirus exposure and HLA in healthy donors (dated by TCRdb to the late 2010s). Regarding the study in general: In an earlier analysis of about 560 of the donors, 276 Gb of sequence data and roughly 100 million unique TCR beta sequences from 150 million to 200 million T cells were reported. Four to six DR-DQ haplotypes were handled as single units for association and clustering because linkage in the cohort was strong. The number of typed donors differed by locus: about 629-630 for A, B, C, DRB1 and DQB1; some 500 for DQA1; approximately 600 for DPA1; and about 450 for DPB1. An early release that covered some 630 HLA-typed donors contained approximately 300 gigabases of sequencing data and some 87 million unique TCR sequences. Both class I and class II loci were covered by HLA typing, at four-digit resolution. To decide whether each TCR beta V gene segment behaved as functional or pseudogenic, an earlier analysis of nearly 600 of the donors relied on high-throughput TCR beta sequencing. In a later genetic analysis, genome-wide SNP genotypes for about three fifths of the roughly 670 donors were used, and that subset was treated as a discovery cohort. Donor age, sex, ethnicity and CMV serostatus were compiled alongside the repertoire data. In a later analysis, previously published TCR beta repertoires from hundreds of donors were re-analyzed and high-resolution HLA genotyping was added so that TCR occurrence patterns could be studied. Across approximately 420 genotyped donors of the cohort, an average of approximately 240,000 unique TCR beta nucleotide sequences per donor were sequenced, and roughly 20% of those sequences were non-productive. In addition to the first cohort of 666 subjects, a separate validation cohort of about 120 different subjects was used. To predict cytomegalovirus infection status, the study combined high-throughput TCR immunosequencing, statistical association of individual TCRs with disease status, and machine learning. Using immunosequencing, the study profiled T cell repertoires from 550 to 750 subjects and related those repertoires to cytomegalovirus serostatus. All discovery cohort repertoires had been generated using a single sequencing platform. Of the 300 to 500 genotyped donors, over 80% were placed in the genetic ancestry cluster associated with self-reported Caucasian donors. Rather than drawing on any new phenotypic data, the later analysis identified candidate immune exposures from TCR beta sequences and the way those sequences occurred across donors. The study aimed to test whether cataloging public T cell receptors could reveal signatures of past pathogen exposure. Broader findings and caveats from the paper: When HLA alleles, especially DR and DQ, strongly co-occurred, TCR associations were difficult to assign to individual alleles. A cluster of highly shared sequence variants was judged likely to represent a technical artifact of the sequencing pipeline. Most CMV-associated TCR beta chains appeared to be HLA-restricted in a later analysis, and the HLA associations seemed to be driven largely by CMV exposure. An association between a missense DCLRE1C variant and V-gene and J-gene trimming of TCR beta chains was found in a later genetic analysis and replicated in an independent cohort. In this cohort, only TCR beta chains were sequenced, and detectable features were limited by the absence of alpha or paired-chain data. Because HLA typing was missing for some donors at each locus, association tests included only the typed subset. The authors suggested that the approach could potentially be extended to other disease states and immunological phenotypes. Correlated functional status among segregating V segments might be attributable to linkage disequilibrium, but an unknown experimental factor could not be ruled out. Most TCR sequences were seen in very few donors, while some public TCRs were found in many individuals. In both the original and validation cohorts, the classifier was reported to diagnose cytomegalovirus status with high specificity and sensitivity. According to a later genetic analysis, donors in an Asian-associated ancestry cluster had fewer N-insertions in productive TCRs than the roughly 700-donor mean. In an earlier analysis of 450 to 750 of the donors, most TCR beta V segments appeared in productive rearrangements about 90% or about 30% of the time, broadly matching IMGT annotations. Roughly uniform sequencing depth across donors was assumed in presence/absence analyses, although this assumption may not hold. The study listed over 150 TCR beta chains as associated with cytomegalovirus. For the cohort, immune exposure information was limited to CMV serostatus. In a later analysis, HLA-associated TCR beta chains were found to be more clonally expanded and to have lower generation probabilities than equally common non-associated chains. At a false discovery rate of 0.05, a later analysis linked fewer than 20,000 TCR beta sequences to specific HLA alleles. A further reported finding was that TCR beta sequences accurately predicted the HLA-A and HLA-B alleles for most subjects in the first cohort. In a later analysis, the rate of TCR association differed among HLA loci, with DRB1 alleles having the most associated TCRs and HLA-C alleles having the fewest. According to a later analysis, parvovirus B19, influenza, CMV and Epstein-Barr virus appeared linked to several top co-occurrence clusters. The earlier analysis of approximately 540 of the donors excluded some 15 rarely observed V segments, including chromosome 9 orphons, because counts were too low. Some IMGT-functional V segments, including TRBV6-2 and TRBV6-3, could not be told apart with the 87-base-pair reads, so those segments were excluded. A few of the identified cytomegalovirus-associated TCR beta chains were confirmed in vitro to be specific for cytomegalovirus antigens.

Reading from cysteine to phenylalanine, the CDR3 counts 13 amino acids. Of all the DNA, just the CDR3 is kept, 39 bases in frame from base 1. CDR1 and CDR2 (SNHLY, FYNNEI) derive from the germline V gene. Trimming at the junction amounts to 2 bases on V and 7 bases on J, and the germline ends lie 11 bases apart. To prepare the library, the immunoSEQ multiplex PCR assay was applied. The multiplex PCR relied on a mix of 60 forward primers for TCR Vbeta segments and 13 reverse primers for TCR Jbeta segments. The CDR3 region of rearranged TCR beta genes was amplified from genomic DNA by a multiplex PCR assay. On the Illumina HiSeq System, the amplified TCR beta libraries were sequenced as 87-base-pair reads. The study's own analysis went as follows. A later analysis tallied around 80 million unique TCR beta chains across the 600 to 700 repertoires, and 10 million to 11 million of those chains were shared by two or more donors. To remove PCR and sequencing errors, raw reads were error-corrected and collapsed into unique sequences using a nearest-neighbor algorithm that merged closely related sequences. V, D and J gene segments were assigned by aligning CDR3 sequences to IMGT reference sequences. For a sequence to be retained, at least a six-nucleotide match to both a V gene segment and a J gene segment was required. A rearrangement counted as productive if the CDR3 had no stop codons and remained in frame with V and J, and every other rearrangement counted as non-productive. CDR3 was defined according to IMGT convention as the region running from the second conserved V-encoded cysteine to the conserved J-encoded phenylalanine. In an earlier analysis of some 550 of the donors, sequences lacking an unambiguous match to a single V gene segment were excluded. In an earlier analysis of several hundred of the donors, a V segment was called functional when productive rearrangements were above 56.7%, and segregating when the standard deviation between donors exceeded 5%. A statistical classification framework was developed to diagnose cytomegalovirus status using the catalog of TCR beta chain sequences. In a later analysis, V and J genes were assigned by comparing TCR nucleotide sequences against IMGT/GENE-DB human TR gene sequences. A later analysis assigned CDR3 sequences and most-parsimonious VDJ recombination scenarios with the TCRdist pipeline. A later analysis defined each TCR beta chain by its CDR3 amino acid sequence plus V-gene family, and excluded reads lacking a unique V-gene family. In a later analysis, a few hundred highly shared, low-generation-probability nucleotide sequences were removed to address suspected cross-contamination and a sequencing artifact. A later analysis calculated a clonal expansion index for each public chain from normalized within-repertoire ranks of inferred template counts. In a later analysis, generation probabilities were computed with a VDJ recombination model fitted to out-of-frame rearrangements, and the resulting probabilities were checked against IGoR. In a later analysis, TCR-TCR, TCR-HLA and TCR-CMV co-occurrence was scored with hypergeometric tests, and a repertoire-size bias correction was applied to TCR pairs. In a later analysis, false discovery rates were estimated by permuting HLA or CMV assignments 20 times. In a later analysis, co-occurring TCRs were grouped with DBSCAN, and TCRdist sequence similarity was added when clustering was performed within HLA-allele-positive subsets. Repertoires with fewer than 30,000 or more than 120,000 public chains were left out of co-occurrence clustering, as were four to six repertoires with anomalous nucleotide sharing. As stored in TCRdb, this immuneACCESS dataset retains in-frame rearrangements with V and J assigned. A fraction of the clones does not appear; measured against another copy, unresolved V genes explain less than half of the discrepancy, and the remainder lacks a known reason. V, J and clone size derive from that table, while D and trimming were established from the DNA sequence. The sample table records just over 150,000 clones; nearly 80% of these occur just once. 0.85% to 1% of the sample lies in the top ten.

The cohort was made up of roughly 670 healthy bone marrow donors. All cohort members were sampled while nominally healthy, although unrecorded immune exposures were likely present. The donor was CMV seropositive and belonged to the group of 250 to 300 seropositive cohort members. Every donor gave a peripheral blood sample, and the peripheral blood mononuclear cells from that sample were used for TCR beta sequencing. The Qiagen DNeasy Blood Extraction Kit was used to extract genomic DNA from the blood cell samples. About this clone: The specificity of this receptor is unknown. The sample holds no much larger clone one base away, and base qualities are not on file.

The chain links TRBV2 with TRBJ2-5, with a weak D call of TRBD2 (5 bases match). This sequence was found in a woman between 50 and 59 years old in good health and CMV-seropositive. Sequenced: PBMCs. The CDR3 in this case is CASSETLEGTQYF. DNA sequence: TGTGCCAGCAGTGAAACTCTAGAGGGGACCCAGTACTTC.